The 3 T cell receptor beta chains below all came from one sample that was sequenced in a study of regulatory T cells in long-lasting Graves disease. Time point indicated: newly diagnosed GD, antithyroid drugs for less than 3 months. The TCR library used RNA extracted from PBMCs. Investigators prepared the TCR beta libraries by applying iRepertoire HTBI primers and Arm-PCR of CDR3 regions. TCRdb redid the calling of the multiplex PCR reads with MiXCR, one entry per CDR3 protein. The sample shows roughly 350,000 distinct CDR3 sequences, 15% to 20% of them seen only once. This sample also appeared in a second study, on T cells in Graves' hyperthyroidism and ophthalmopathy.

Material: peripheral blood mononuclear cells (PBMCs), obtained at new diagnosis, from a patient treated with antithyroid drugs. Receptors originate from a woman younger than 35 with Graves disease.

Comment on this clonotype: A far larger clone lies a single base away; this is likely a read error. The chain joins TRBV11-2 to TRBJ1-2; tentatively, D is TRBD1 (6 bases). Germline V gene sequence: CDR1 SGHAT, CDR2 FQNNGV. Trimming stripped 6 bases from V and 6 bases from J, with 23 bases between. CDR3 length: 16 residues. CDR3 sequence (DNA): TGTGCCAGCAGTTCGGCCGGACAGCAGCTGAACCATGGCTACACCTTC. Encoded protein: CASSSAGQQLNHGYTF.

The table lists this clonotype with many counts. The chain joins TRBV7-3 to TRBJ2-5; D might be TRBD2 (6 bases). V lost 2 bases, J lost 4 bases, and 14 bases lay in between. The CDR3 loop spans 15 amino acids. Germline CDR1 is SGHTA and CDR2 is FQGTGA. The CDR3 DNA is TGTGCCAGCAGCTTATCCGGGGAAGCGGGAGAGACCCAGTACTTC. Protein sequence: CASSLSGEAGETQYF.

This clonotype was seen a few times. A read error may produce the germline difference seen at one junction end. The chain couples TRBV5-5 to TRBJ2-2, with 16 bases matching TRBD2. The CDR3 is 17 amino acids. Germline-derived CDR1 and CDR2 are SGHKS and YYEKEE (reference sequence). DNA for the CDR3: TGCGCCAGCAGCAGCCAAGGGACTAGCGGGGGGGCCGGGGAGCTGTTTTTT. As protein: CASSSQGTSGGAGELFF.